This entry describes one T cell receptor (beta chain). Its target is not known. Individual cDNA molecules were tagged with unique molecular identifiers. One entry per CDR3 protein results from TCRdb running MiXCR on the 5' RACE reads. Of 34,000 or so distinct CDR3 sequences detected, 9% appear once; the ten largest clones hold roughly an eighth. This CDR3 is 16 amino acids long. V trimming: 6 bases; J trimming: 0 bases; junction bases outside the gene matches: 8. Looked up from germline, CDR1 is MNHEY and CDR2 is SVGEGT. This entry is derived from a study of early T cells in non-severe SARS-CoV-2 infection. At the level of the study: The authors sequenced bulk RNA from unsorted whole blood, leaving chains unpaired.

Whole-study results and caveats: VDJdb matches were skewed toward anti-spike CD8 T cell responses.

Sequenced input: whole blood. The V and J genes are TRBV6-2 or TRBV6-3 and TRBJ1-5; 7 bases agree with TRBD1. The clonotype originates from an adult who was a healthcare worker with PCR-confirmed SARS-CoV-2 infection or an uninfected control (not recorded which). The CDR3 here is CASSWRDRYSNQPQHF. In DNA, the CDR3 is TGTGCCAGCAGCTGGCGGGACAGATATAGCAATCAGCCCCAGCATTTT.